Shown below are 29 T cell receptor beta chains from a single sample sequenced in a study of blood T cells in healthy people across ages. A sample-barcoded 5' primer and a J-beta primer mix were used in a second PCR of roughly 6 to 11 cycles. TCRdb re-called the 5' RACE reads with MiXCR, one entry per CDR3 protein. The repertoire holds around 800,000 distinct CDR3 sequences, approximately 53% seen once, with about two fifths in the top ten. Sequencing used blood. The receptors here all came from a man older than 75 in good health.

The V gene is TRBV7-2, the J gene TRBJ1-2; 9 bases map to TRBD1. In germline, CDR1 is SGHTA, CDR2 FQGNSA. The length of the CDR3 is 16 residues. V shed 6 bases and J 3 bases; nucleotides not matched to a gene: 11. The CDR3 bases are TGTGCCAGCAGTCCGGGCCGGGACAGGGTACACTATGGCTACACCTTC. It translates to CASSPGRDRVHYGYTF. Complete variable domain (other parts from reference TRBV7-2 and TRBJ1-2): GAGVSQSPSNKVTEKGKDVELRCDPISGHTALYWYRQSLGQGLEFLIYFQGNSAPDKSGLPSDRFSAERTGGSVSTLTIQRTQQEDSAVYLCASSPGRDRVHYGYTFGSGTRLTVV.

Comments on this clonotype: A junction end diverges from the germline sequence, so it may reflect a read error. This chain uses TRBV7-2 with TRBJ2-1; D gene ambiguous. This CDR3 region has 15 residues. Germline CDR1 SGHTA, CDR2 FQGNSA. Here the CDR3 reads CASSLFPGPYTEQFF. CDR3 coding DNA: TGTGCCAGCAGCTTATTTCCGGGTCCCTACACTGAGCAGTTCTTC.

This clonotype was recorded once. This chain links TRBV29-1 with TRBJ1-1; 7 positions match TRBD1. V lost 6 bases, J lost 6 bases, and 13 bases stayed unmatched. Germline CDR1 is SQVTM and CDR2 is ANQGSEA. The CDR3 length is 14 residues. This CDR3 is CSVEILTGAAEAFF. The CDR3, as DNA: TGCAGCGTCGAGATCCTTACAGGGGCAGCTGAAGCTTTCTTT.

V usage is TRBV20-1 and J usage is TRBJ2-5, with TRBD1 matching 7 bases. The CDR3 is 14 amino acids. V lost 7 bases, J lost 5 bases, and 13 bases stayed unmatched. CDR1 and CDR2 (germline): DFQATT, SNEGSKA (reference sequence). This CDR3 reads CSVRIQGRRETQYF. Here the CDR3 DNA reads TGCAGTGTAAGAATACAGGGGCGCAGGGAGACCCAGTACTTC.

This clonotype was counted only a few times. The CDR3 reads CASSLRQGGEKLFF. CDR3 DNA sequence: TGTGCCAGCAGCTTACGACAGGGCGGTGAAAAACTGTTTTTT. This chain connects TRBV7-9 to TRBJ1-4; 7 positions match TRBD1. CDR3 size: 14 residues. V was clipped by 2 bases and J by 7 bases; unmatched bases: 4. CDR1 SEHNR and CDR2 FQNEAQ come from the germline V gene (reference sequence).

The chain uses TRBV20-1 and TRBJ1-5, with TRBD1 matching 7 bases. Germline CDR1 reads DFQATT; CDR2 reads SNEGSKA (reference sequence). This CDR3 has 14 residues. CDR3 DNA sequence: TGCACTACCGCCGGGACAGACTACAATCAGCCCCAGCATTTT. As protein: CTTAGTDYNQPQHF.

This clonotype was counted ten times or more. This chain links TRBV6-4 with TRBJ2-1; D not certain. This CDR3 has 16 amino acids. V was pared by 2 bases and J by 2 bases, with 13 bases between. Germline CDR1 reads MRHNA; CDR2 reads SNTAGT. CDR3 DNA sequence: TGTGCCAGCAGTGACGGACGACCAGCCCCCTACAATGAGCAGTTCTTC. This sequence encodes CASSDGRPAPYNEQFF.

There are a few counts of this clonotype. The chain recombines TRBV20-1 with TRBJ2-1, with 8 bases lining up with TRBD2. With 2 bases clipped from V and 11 bases from J, the junction kept 5 bases outside the gene matches. The CDR3 runs 12 residues. CDR1 and CDR2 (germline): DFQATT, SNEGSKA (reference sequence). CDR3 sequence reads: CSARISSGKQFF. For the CDR3, the DNA is TGCAGTGCTAGAATCAGTAGCGGGAAGCAGTTCTTC.

This chain connects TRBV20-1 to TRBJ1-2; no definite D call. The CDR3 consists of 14 residues. V lost 1 base and J lost 0, with 9 bases in between. Germline CDR1 and CDR2: DFQATT and SNEGSKA (reference sequence). CDR3 in amino acids: CSARVTVTNYGYTF. The CDR3 DNA reads as TGCAGTGCTAGAGTAACAGTTACTAACTATGGCTACACCTTC.

J is TRBJ2-7 and V is TRBV9; 13 nucleotides match TRBD2. The J segment lost 11 bases and the V segment lost 3 bases, leaving 8 bases of the junction unmatched. The CDR3 has 14 amino acids. The V gene's germline CDR1 is SGDLS and CDR2 YYNGEE. The chain's CDR3 is CASSALGTSGTKYF. The CDR3, as DNA: TGTGCCAGCAGCGCCTTAGGGACTAGCGGGACGAAGTACTTC.

The chain joins TRBV7-2 to TRBJ2-2; D gene ambiguous. The CDR3 has 17 residues. Germline V gives CDR1 SGHTA, CDR2 FQGNSA. V was trimmed by 5 bases and J by 3 bases, leaving 19 bases between them. The CDR3 here is CASSLRENRWYTGELFF. The CDR3 DNA sequence: TGTGCCAGCAGCCTTAGAGAGAACCGTTGGTACACCGGGGAGCTGTTTTTT. The whole variable domain, remainder taken from reference TRBV7-2 and TRBJ2-2, is GAGVSQSPSNKVTEKGKDVELRCDPISGHTALYWYRQSLGQGLEFLIYFQGNSAPDKSGLPSDRFSAERTGGSVSTLTIQRTQQEDSAVYLCASSLRENRWYTGELFFGEGSRLTVL.

The chain couples TRBV5-6 to TRBJ2-5, with 9 bases aligning to TRBD2. The CDR3 length is 19 residues. The trim removed 4 bases at V and 3 bases at J, leaving 19 bases unmatched. The germline gives CDR1 SGHDT, CDR2 YYEEEE. CDR3 in amino acids: CASSPFVTGAGGPEETQYF. Here the CDR3 DNA reads TGTGCCAGCAGCCCGTTCGTCACCGGGGCGGGAGGGCCGGAAGAGACCCAGTACTTC.

This chain joins TRBV15 and TRBJ2-4; the D gene is possibly TRBD1 (6 bases). Germline assignment: CDR1 LNHNV and CDR2 YYDKDF (reference sequence). The CDR3 covers 18 residues. V was clipped by 4 bases and J by 6 bases, with 25 bases between them. This CDR3 reads CATSTDNTGLKSANIQYF. The CDR3 nucleotides are TGTGCCACCAGCACCGACAATACAGGGTTGAAGTCCGCAAACATTCAGTACTTC.

J is TRBJ1-4 and V is TRBV10-3; 7 nucleotides line up with TRBD1. The CDR3 covers 15 residues. Trimming at V came to 8 bases and at J to 6 bases, leaving 12 bases not matched to a gene. Germline V gene lookup returns CDR1 ENHRY and CDR2 SYGVKD. The CDR3 sequence: CAIGQNRGRDEKLFF. The CDR3 nucleotides read TGTGCCATCGGACAAAACAGGGGCCGGGATGAAAAACTGTTTTTT.

The chain carries TRBV20-1 and TRBJ2-4, with a weak D call TRBD2 (7 bases). The germline CDR1 and CDR2 sequences are DFQATT and SNEGSKA (reference sequence). V was cut by 4 bases and J by 6 bases, with 13 bases left in between. CDR3 length: 13 residues. Written as DNA, the CDR3 is TGCAGTGCTATGGGGGGGCAGGGAAACATTCAGTACTTC. It translates to CSAMGGQGNIQYF.

This clonotype was seen a few times. The chain combines TRBV24-1 with TRBJ2-3; a possible D gene is TRBD2 (5 bases). The CDR3 extends over 14 amino acids. Germline CDR1 and CDR2: KGHDR and SFDVKD. Trimming took 10 bases from V and 0 from J, leaving 13 bases between them. The CDR3 region is CATGLAGSTDTQYF. CDR3 sequence (DNA): TGTGCCACTGGACTCGCTGGGAGCACAGATACGCAGTATTTT.

J is TRBJ2-1 and V is TRBV29-1; D perhaps matches TRBD2 (5 bases). V was cut by 2 bases and J by 7 bases, with 12 bases left in between. Germline-derived CDR1 and CDR2 are SQVTM and ANQGSEA. This CDR3 is built from 13 residues. The CDR3 protein is CSVETLAENEQFF. For the CDR3, the DNA is TGCAGCGTTGAAACCCTAGCTGAGAATGAGCAGTTCTTC.

V gene TRBV12-3 or TRBV12-4 combines with J gene TRBJ2-3, with TRBD2 matching over 7 bases. The CDR3 runs 15 residues. Trimming removed 8 bases from V and 14 bases from J; junction bases left unmatched: 22. CDR3 residues: CASSFPQGGFGYAYF. The CDR3 DNA reads as TGTGCCAGCTCCTTTCCGCAGGGAGGGTTTGGGTACGCGTATTTT.

This clonotype has just one count. Its ends do not fully match the called genes, so a read error is possible. The chain joins TRBV18 to TRBJ2-1, with D unresolved. There are 11 residues in the CDR3. Per germline, CDR1 KGHSH and CDR2 LQKENI. The CDR3 region is CTSSPKETQFF. CDR3 bases: TGTACCAGCTCACCAAAAGAGACCCAGTTCTTC. Full variable domain (missing parts from reference TRBV18 and TRBJ2-1): NAGVMQNPRHLVRRRGQEARLRCSPMKGHSHVYWYRQLPEEGLKFMVYLQKENIIDESGMPKERFSAEFPKEGPSILRIQQVVRGDSAAYFCTSSPKETQFFGPGTRLTVL.

V gene TRBV20-1 combines with J gene TRBJ1-1; perhaps TRBD1 as D (5 bases). V dropped 3 bases and J dropped 1 base, with 18 bases sitting between them. Germline CDR1 and CDR2: DFQATT and SNEGSKA (reference sequence). The CDR3 sequence is 16 residues long. CDR3 nucleotides: TGCAGTGCTAGTGGTGAGGGAGGGACGCGGAACACTGAAGCTTTCTTT. This gives the protein CSASGEGGTRNTEAFF.

This chain joins TRBV29-1 and TRBJ2-5; TRBD2 matches at 10 bases. The DNA end lines up better with TRBJ2-7; the J call may be wrong. Germline lookup yields CDR1 SQVTM and CDR2 ANQGSEA. The CDR3 sequence is 14 residues long. CDR3 nucleotide sequence: TGCAGCGTTGCTCGTGGACTAGCGGTCTACGAGCAGTACTTC. It specifies CSVARGLAVYEQYF.

In this sample, this clonotype turned up a few times. J is TRBJ2-1 and V is TRBV7-2; D unclear. V lost 1 base, J lost 2 bases, and 9 bases lay in between. The germline gives CDR1 SGHTA, CDR2 FQGNSA. CDR3 length: 15 amino acids. CDR3 amino acids: CASSLDRLTYNEQFF. CDR3 coding DNA: TGTGCCAGCAGCTTAGATAGGCTAACCTACAATGAGCAGTTCTTC.

The chain uses TRBV29-1 and TRBJ1-2, with D perhaps TRBD1 (5 bases). Trimming took 7 bases from V and 7 from J, leaving 22 bases between them. CDR3 length: 14 residues. Germline lookup yields CDR1 SQVTM and CDR2 ANQGSEA. CDR3 amino acids: CSAGSGVNLGGYTF. Here the CDR3 DNA reads TGCAGCGCCGGGTCGGGGGTCAACTTGGGTGGCTACACCTTC.

The chain recombines TRBV4-1 with TRBJ2-4; no clear D. The J call may be mistaken, given a closer DNA end match to TRBJ2-7. The CDR3 is made up of 14 amino acids. Germline V gene lookup returns CDR1 MGHRA and CDR2 YSYEKL. The CDR3 DNA reads as TGCGCCAGCAGCCTAAGCCTTCGAAGCGACGAGCAGTACTTC. Amino acid sequence: CASSLSLRSDEQYF.

The table lists this clonotype with a few counts. The chain is built from TRBV2 and TRBJ1-2; D is ambiguous. The V end lost 8 bases, the J end lost 4 bases, and 17 bases lay between the germline ends. Per the germline V gene, CDR1 is SNHLY and CDR2 is FYNNEI. CDR3 length: 14 amino acids. This CDR3 is CASCITKAGYGYTF. CDR3 in DNA: TGTGCCAGCTGTATAACTAAGGCGGGCTATGGCTACACCTTC.

This sequence joins TRBV7-9 and TRBJ1-5; perhaps TRBD1 as D (5 bases). Per the germline V gene, CDR1 is SEHNR and CDR2 is FQNEAQ (reference sequence). V shed 0 bases and J shed 7 bases, with 13 bases lying between them. This CDR3 has 15 residues. DNA for the CDR3: TGTGCCAGCAGCTTAGCGGGGGGGACCGGGCAGCCCCAGCATTTT. Translated, it gives CASSLAGGTGQPQHF.

The chain combines TRBV7-9 with TRBJ2-1; no reliable D call. Germline assignment: CDR1 SEHNR and CDR2 FQNEAQ (reference sequence). CDR3 length: 13 residues. V lost 3 bases to trimming and J lost 5 bases, with 8 bases between them. The CDR3 protein is CASSFDNNNEQFF. Written as DNA, the CDR3 is TGTGCCAGCAGCTTTGACAACAACAATGAGCAGTTCTTC.

CDR3 protein: CASSPLAGGRDEQYF. In DNA, the CDR3 is TGTGCCAGCAGCCCGCTGGCGGGAGGGCGTGACGAGCAGTACTTC. The V gene is TRBV14, the J gene TRBJ2-4; 9 bases align to TRBD2. The better agreement between TRBJ2-7 and the DNA end casts doubt on the J call. Per the germline V gene, CDR1 is SGHDN and CDR2 is FVKESK. This CDR3 has 15 residues.

The rearrangement links TRBV11-3 to TRBJ2-4; the match to TRBD2 covers 7 bases. The better agreement between TRBJ2-7 and the DNA end casts doubt on the J call. The CDR3 is made up of 14 amino acids. Germline CDR1 and CDR2: SGHNT and YENEEA. CDR3 amino acids: CASSADGTTYEQYF. For the CDR3, the DNA is TGTGCCAGCAGCGCGGACGGGACTACCTACGAGCAGTACTTC.